A single sample gave rise to the 2 T cell receptor beta chains below, sequenced in a study of CD4 and CD8 cells across lung adenocarcinoma regions. Each CDR3 protein gets one entry after TCRdb re-called the PCR reads with MiXCR. The sample lists 9,000 or so distinct CDR3 sequences; 50% were seen once. The sequenced sample was CD8+ T cells from the margin of a lung tumor. These receptors originate from a female donor with lung adenocarcinoma. The CD4 and CD8 labels of this study may be unreliable.

This clonotype has at least ten counts. A read error may be the cause here, since a much bigger clone is one base away. The chain employs TRBV6-1 and TRBJ2-1; either TRBD1 or TRBD2 may fit D (5 bases each). The J call may be incorrect, as the DNA end agrees better with TRBJ2-7. Germline V gene data show CDR1 as MNHNS and CDR2 as SASEGT. The CDR3 totals 13 residues. The DNA of the CDR3 is TGTGCCAGCAGGGGGACCCCCTGGGATGAGCAGTACTTC. Protein sequence: CASRGTPWDEQYF.

This clonotype is termed large. V and J are TRBV6-1 and TRBJ1-2; TRBD1 aligns across 9 bases. Unmatched junction bases numbered 5, after V lost 6 bases and J lost 0 bases. Germline CDR1 and CDR2: MNHNS and SASEGT. There are 15 residues in the CDR3. The CDR3 sequence: CASRDRGNTNYGYTF. The CDR3 region has the DNA TGTGCCAGCAGGGACAGGGGAAATACTAACTATGGCTACACCTTC.